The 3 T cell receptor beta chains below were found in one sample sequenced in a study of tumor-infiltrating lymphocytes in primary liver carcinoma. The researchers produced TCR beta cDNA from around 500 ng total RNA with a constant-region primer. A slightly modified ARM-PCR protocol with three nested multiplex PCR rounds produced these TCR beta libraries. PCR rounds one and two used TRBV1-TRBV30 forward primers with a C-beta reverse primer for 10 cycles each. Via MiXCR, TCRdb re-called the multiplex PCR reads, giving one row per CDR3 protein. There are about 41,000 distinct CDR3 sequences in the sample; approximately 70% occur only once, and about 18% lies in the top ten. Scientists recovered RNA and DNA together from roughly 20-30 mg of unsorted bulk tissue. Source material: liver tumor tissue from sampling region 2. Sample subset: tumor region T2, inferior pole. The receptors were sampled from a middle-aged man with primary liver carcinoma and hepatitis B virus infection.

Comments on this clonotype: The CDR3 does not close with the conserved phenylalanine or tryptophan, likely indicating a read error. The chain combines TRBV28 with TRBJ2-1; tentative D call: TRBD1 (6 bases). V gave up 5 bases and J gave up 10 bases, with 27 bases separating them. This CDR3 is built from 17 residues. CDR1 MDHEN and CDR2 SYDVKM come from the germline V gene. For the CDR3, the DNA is TGTGCCAGCAGTCAGGGGATTAGCATTAGGTCAAATCGGGAGCAGTTCATC. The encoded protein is CASSQGISIRSNREQFI.

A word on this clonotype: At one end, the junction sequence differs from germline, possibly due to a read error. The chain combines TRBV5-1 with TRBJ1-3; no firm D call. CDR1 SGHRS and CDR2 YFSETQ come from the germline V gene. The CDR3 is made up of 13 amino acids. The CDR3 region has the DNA TGCGCCAGTAGCTTTGGACCTGAAAACACCATATATTTT. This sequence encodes CASSFGPENTIYF.

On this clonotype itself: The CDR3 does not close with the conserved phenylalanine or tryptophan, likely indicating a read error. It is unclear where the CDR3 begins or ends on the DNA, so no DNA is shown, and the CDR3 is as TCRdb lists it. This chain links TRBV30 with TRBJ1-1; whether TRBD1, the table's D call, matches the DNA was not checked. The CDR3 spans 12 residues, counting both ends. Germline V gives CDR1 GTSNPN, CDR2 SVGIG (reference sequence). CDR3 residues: CAWSPLDRGTFL.